The rows below give T cell receptor beta chains drawn from one sample of a study of blood T cell repertoires in COVID-19. Sequencing was performed with immunoSEQ multiplex PCR; in TCRdb, only in-frame clones are kept and a portion is missing. This table holds some 120,000 clones, 88% found once. The specimen was peripheral blood. These receptors were collected from an elderly woman with acute or convalescent COVID-19. Each CDR3 is given without its conserved first and last residue. Fields, in order: J gene, D gene, V gene, CDR3 protein. A D gene is named only where the DNA matches it firmly.

TRBJ1-2 TRBD1 TRBV28 ASSSTGQGIGNYGYT
TRBJ1-1 . TRBV10-3 ATTLGPARGAF
TRBJ1-5 . TRBV27 ASSLEGIRHQPQH
TRBJ2-1 . TRBV20-1 SASQQWRLDEQF
TRBJ2-5 . TRBV5-1 ASSAWGDNRETQY
TRBJ2-3 . TRBV6-2/TRBV6-3 ASSLSTDTQY
TRBJ2-7 TRBD1 TRBV3-1/TRBV3-2 ASSQSGTGGGEQY
TRBJ2-1 TRBD2 TRBV19 ASSIDSSGRGNEQF
TRBJ1-1 . TRBV21-1 ASTGQGGTEAF
TRBJ2-7 TRBD2 TRBV6-5 ASRTGTSPYEQY
TRBJ2-3 . TRBV3-1/TRBV3-2 ASSQGTGATDTQY
TRBJ2-1 TRBD2 TRBV5-6 ASSLGASGTSGF